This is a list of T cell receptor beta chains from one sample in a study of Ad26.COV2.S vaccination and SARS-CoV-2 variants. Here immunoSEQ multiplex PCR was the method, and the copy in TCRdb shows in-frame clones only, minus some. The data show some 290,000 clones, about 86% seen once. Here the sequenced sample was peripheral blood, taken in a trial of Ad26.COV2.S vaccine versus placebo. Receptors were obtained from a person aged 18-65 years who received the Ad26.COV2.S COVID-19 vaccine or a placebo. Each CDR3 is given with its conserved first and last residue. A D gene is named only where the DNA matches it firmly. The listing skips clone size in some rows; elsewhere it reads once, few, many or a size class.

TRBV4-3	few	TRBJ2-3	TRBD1	TGCGCCAGCAGCCAAGATATGGCAGGGGGAATGACAGATACGCAGTATTTT	CASSQDMAGGMTDTQYF
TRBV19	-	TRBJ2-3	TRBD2	TGTGCCAGCCTAGGGACTAGCGGGGGGGCAGATACGCAGTATTTT	CASLGTSGGADTQYF
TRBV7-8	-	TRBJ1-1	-	TGTGCCAGCAGCAGAAGGAACACTGAAGCTTTCTTT	CASSRRNTEAFF
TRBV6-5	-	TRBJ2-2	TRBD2	TGTGCCAGCAGCCTAGCGGGCTCCGGGGAGCTGTTTTTT	CASSLAGSGELFF
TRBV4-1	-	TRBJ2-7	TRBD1	TGCGCCAGCAGCCAAGGGACAGGGGTATCCTACGAGCAGTACTTC	CASSQGTGVSYEQYF
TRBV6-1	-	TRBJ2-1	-	TGTGCCAGCAGTGAACACCTTAGGTATGAGCAGTTCTTC	CASSEHLRYEQFF
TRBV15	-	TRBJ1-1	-	TGTGCCACCAGCAGAGATCGGGGTTATAACACTGAAGCTTTCTTT	CATSRDRGYNTEAFF
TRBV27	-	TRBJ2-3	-	TGTGCCAGCAGTTTAGGTTTGGGGACGCAGTATTTT	CASSLGLGTQYF
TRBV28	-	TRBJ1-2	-	TGTGCCAGCAGTTCGTCAGGGACTAACTATGGCTACACCTTC	CASSSSGTNYGYTF
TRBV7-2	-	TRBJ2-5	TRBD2	TGTGCCAGCAGCTTAGTGTATGGCGGGGGGGTTAAGACCCAGTACTTC	CASSLVYGGGVKTQYF
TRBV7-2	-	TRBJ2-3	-	TGTGCCAGCAGCTTAGCGAGGACTGTGCCCACAGATACGCAGTATTTT	CASSLARTVPTDTQYF
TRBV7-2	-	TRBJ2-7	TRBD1	TGTGCCAGCAGCTTAGGAGGGGGTAGGGGGCACTACGAGCAGTACTTC	CASSLGGGRGHYEQYF
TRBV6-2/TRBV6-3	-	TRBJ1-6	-	TGTGCCAGCAGTTACGGCCCCCCGGAGTCACCCCTCCACTTT	CASSYGPPESPLHF
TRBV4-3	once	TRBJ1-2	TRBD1	TGCGCCAGCAGCCCCCAGACAGGGACTAACTATGGCTACACCTTC	CASSPQTGTNYGYTF
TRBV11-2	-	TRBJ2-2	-	TGTGCCAGCAGCTTAGAGGTCCCGGGGACCGGGGAGCTGTTTTTT	CASSLEVPGTGELFF
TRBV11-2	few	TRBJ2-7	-	TGTGCCAGCAGCTTAGACGCGGGGGCCGCCTACGAGCAGTACTTC	CASSLDAGAAYEQYF
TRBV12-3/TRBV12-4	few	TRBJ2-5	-	TGTGCCAGCAGTTTTAAGTGGGGGGAGACCCAGTACTTC	CASSFKWGETQYF
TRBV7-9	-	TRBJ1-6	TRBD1	TGTGCCAGCAGCCTTAGGGATCCAGGGGGCGCGATTAATTCACCCCTCCACTTT	CASSLRDPGGAINSPLHF
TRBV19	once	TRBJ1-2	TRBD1	TGTGCCAGCGTCTACGACAGGGGAGTAAACTATGGCTACACCTTC	CASVYDRGVNYGYTF
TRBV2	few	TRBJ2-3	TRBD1	TGTGCCAGCATACGGGACAGCTACACAGATACGCAGTATTTT	CASIRDSYTDTQYF
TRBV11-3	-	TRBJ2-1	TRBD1	TGTGCCAGCAGCTTAGGGGACAGTACCCACAATGAGCAGTTCTTC	CASSLGDSTHNEQFF
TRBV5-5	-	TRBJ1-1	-	TGTGCCAGCAGCTTGGGGTCAGGGAAGGCCACTGAAGCTTTCTTT	CASSLGSGKATEAFF
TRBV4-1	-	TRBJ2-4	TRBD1	TGCGCCAGCAGCCAAGAAGGGGACAGGCCTAACATTCAGTACTTC	CASSQEGDRPNIQYF
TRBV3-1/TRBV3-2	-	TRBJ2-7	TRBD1	TGTGCCAGCAGCCGAAGCGGGACAGGGGTTTACGAGCAGTACTTC	CASSRSGTGVYEQYF
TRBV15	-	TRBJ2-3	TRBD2	TGTGCCACCAGCAGAGGGCCAGCGGGGGAGGGGGATACGCAGTATTTT	CATSRGPAGEGDTQYF
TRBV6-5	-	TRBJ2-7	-	TGTGCCAGCAGTTATTCGGCAGGGGTGAACTACGAGCAGTACTTC	CASSYSAGVNYEQYF
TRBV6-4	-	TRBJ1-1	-	TGTGCCAGCAGGGGGGACCGATATGAAGCTTTCTTT	CASRGDRYEAFF
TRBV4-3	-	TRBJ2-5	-	TGCGCCAGCAGCCAAGGGGACCAGGACAGAAAGACCCAGTACTTC	CASSQGDQDRKTQYF
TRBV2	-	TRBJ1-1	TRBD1	TGTGCCAGCAGCTGGACAGGGGTGAGGACTGAAGCTTTCTTT	CASSWTGVRTEAFF
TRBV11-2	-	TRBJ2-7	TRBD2	TGTGCCAGCAGCTTAGTGCGGGGGAACTACGAGCAGTACTTC	CASSLVRGNYEQYF
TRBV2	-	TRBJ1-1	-	TGTGCCAGCAGTGGTCAGGGGTCGAACACTGAAGCTTTCTTT	CASSGQGSNTEAFF
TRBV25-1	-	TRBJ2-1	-	TGTGCCAGCAGTGAACCGGCGGGTCTAGCACATTACAATGAGCAGTTCTTC	CASSEPAGLAHYNEQFF
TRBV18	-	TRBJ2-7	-	TGTGCCAGCTCACAATGGGACTCTACCTACGAGCAGTACTTC	CASSQWDSTYEQYF
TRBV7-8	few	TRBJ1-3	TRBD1	TGTGCCAGCAGCCGAGACAGGGCATCTGGAAACACCATATATTTT	CASSRDRASGNTIYF
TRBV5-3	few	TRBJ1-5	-	TGTGCCAGAAGCTTGGAGGCAGAGACAAAAACATATAGCAATCAGCCCCAGCATTTT	CARSLEAETKTYSNQPQHF
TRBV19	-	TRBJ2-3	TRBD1	TGTGCCAGTAGTGTGACAGGGATGGGGTACACAGATACGCAGTATTTT	CASSVTGMGYTDTQYF
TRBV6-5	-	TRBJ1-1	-	TGTGCCAGCAGTCGCGAGCCCTACACTGAAGCTTTCTTT	CASSREPYTEAFF
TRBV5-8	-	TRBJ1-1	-	TGTGCCAGCAGCTTTAGGTTGCCGGGGAGGTACACTGAAGCTTTCTTT	CASSFRLPGRYTEAFF
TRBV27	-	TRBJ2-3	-	TGTGCCAGCAGTTCCGTTTGGGGGTTGGGAACAGATACGCAGTATTTT	CASSSVWGLGTDTQYF
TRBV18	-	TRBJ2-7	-	TGTGCCAGCTCGTCTTCCTACGAGCAGTACTTC	CASSSSYEQYF
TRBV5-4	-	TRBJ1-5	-	TGTGCCAGCAGCTTGGACGGACGGCTCAATCAGCCCCAGCATTTT	CASSLDGRLNQPQHF
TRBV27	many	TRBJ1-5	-	TGTGCCAGCAGGGTTGACGAATTTCAGCCCCAGCATTTT	CASRVDEFQPQHF
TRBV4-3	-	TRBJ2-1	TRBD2	TGCGCCAGCAGCCAAGCCGGGACTAGAGATGAGCAGTTCTTC	CASSQAGTRDEQFF
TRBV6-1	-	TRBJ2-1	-	TGTGCCAGCAGTAAAGGGTTCACAGGGACTGGCAGAGCCTACAATGAGCAGTTCTTC	CASSKGFTGTGRAYNEQFF
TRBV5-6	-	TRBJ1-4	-	TGTGCCAGCAGCTTGGGTGTCCGAGAAAAACTGTTTTTT	CASSLGVREKLFF
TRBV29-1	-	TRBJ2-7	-	TGCAGCGTTGCAGTTGGGGGCAAGTCGTACTACGAGCAGTACTTC	CSVAVGGKSYYEQYF
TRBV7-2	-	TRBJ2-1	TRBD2	TGTGCCAGCAGCTCACTAGCGGGGGGGTACAATGAGCAGTTCTTC	CASSSLAGGYNEQFF
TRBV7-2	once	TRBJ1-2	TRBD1	TGTGCCAGCAGCCTGACAGGGAGTGATGGCTACACCTTC	CASSLTGSDGYTF
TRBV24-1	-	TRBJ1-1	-	TGTGCCACCAGTGATTTCCGGTGGGGGGACACTGAAGCTTTCTTT	CATSDFRWGDTEAFF
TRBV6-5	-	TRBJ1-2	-	TGTGCCAGCAGTTATAGTATCCGGGGGAATGGCTACACCTTC	CASSYSIRGNGYTF
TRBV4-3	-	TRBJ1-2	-	TGCGCCAGCAGCCAATTCCGGGACAACAATGGCTACACCTTC	CASSQFRDNNGYTF
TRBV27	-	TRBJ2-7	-	TGTGCCAGCAGTTTAGCAACAGGTACTTTTTGGCCCGAGCAGTACTTC	CASSLATGTFWPEQYF
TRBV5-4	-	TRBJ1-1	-	TGTGCCAGCAGCCCCCGGGGGAACACTGAAGCTTTCTTT	CASSPRGNTEAFF
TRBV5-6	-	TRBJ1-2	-	TGTGCCAGCAGAGTTGCCGATAACTATGGCTACACCTTC	CASRVADNYGYTF
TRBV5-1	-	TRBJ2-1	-	TGCGCCAGCAGCTTGTTAAGGGCCCATGAGCAGTTCTTC	CASSLLRAHEQFF